This T cell receptor (beta chain) was retrieved from a study of blood T cell repertoires in COVID-19. Study as a whole: The study drew acute and convalescent COVID-19 samples from the United States, Italy and Spain.

Trimming pared 5 bases from V and 0 bases from J, leaving 14 bases between. This CDR3 comprises 15 residues. Germline V lookup: CDR1 LNHDA, CDR2 SQIVND (reference sequence). Sequenced by immunoSEQ multiplex PCR; TCRdb stores in-frame clones only, minus some. This table has around 140,000 clones, approximately 83% appearing once. The sequenced sample consisted of peripheral blood. The chain employs TRBV19 and TRBJ2-7; possibly TRBD2 for D (5 bases). This receptor was identified in a woman aged 55-69 years with acute or convalescent COVID-19. This CDR3 reads CASSAAPSSSYEQYF. DNA for the CDR3: TGTGCCAGTAGTGCCGCTCCTAGCAGCTCCTACGAGCAGTACTTC.